These 23 T cell receptor beta chains were all obtained from the same sample, sequenced in a study of OX40 agonist ivuxolimab in advanced cancers. Clones were sequenced by immunoSEQ multiplex PCR, and TCRdb holds only the in-frame ones, with some missing. The table lists about 72,000 clones, roughly 87% of them singletons. Source: CD4+ or CD8+ T cells sorted from blood, taken in a trial of the OX40 agonist ivuxolimab. These receptors were collected from an adult with an advanced solid tumor such as melanoma, head and neck, liver or kidney cancer.

The chain combines TRBV27 with TRBJ2-5; 8 bases are shared with TRBD2. Matching the DNA end better, TRBJ2-7 makes the J call doubtful. From germline, CDR1 is MNHEY and CDR2 SMNVEV (reference sequence). This CDR3 comprises 14 residues. CDR3: CASSLGRGVYEQYF. The CDR3 nucleotides read TGTGCCAGCAGTTTAGGGCGGGGGGTCTACGAGCAGTACTTC.

The J gene is TRBJ2-5, the V gene TRBV6-5; D is unresolved. The V end was cut by 0 bases, the J end by 2 bases, with 7 bases between. The CDR3 totals 14 residues. CDR1 and CDR2 from the germline V gene are MNHEY and SVGAGI. The DNA of the CDR3 is TGTGCCAGCAGTTACTCAGAAGGTCAAGAGACCCAGTACTTC. Translated, it gives CASSYSEGQETQYF.

The chain uses TRBV7-2 and TRBJ2-7; 9 bases agree with TRBD1. The CDR3 runs to 15 residues. Germline trimming cut 5 bases from V and 2 bases from J; bases unmatched to any gene: 7. In germline, CDR1 is SGHTA, CDR2 FQGNSA. The CDR3 region has the DNA TGTGCCAGCAGCCGTACCGGGACAGGGACCTACGAGCAGTACTTC. Protein product: CASSRTGTGTYEQYF.

The CDR3 sequence is CASSHRGLKGEKLFF. DNA of the CDR3: TGTGCCAGCAGCCACCGGGGCCTCAAGGGCGAAAAACTGTTTTTT. This rearrangement joins TRBV7-9 to TRBJ1-4; possible D gene TRBD1, 5 bases. V was trimmed by 5 bases and J by 8 bases, leaving 18 bases between them. Germline lookup yields CDR1 SEHNR and CDR2 FQNEAQ (reference sequence). There are 15 residues in the CDR3.

V is TRBV28 and J is TRBJ2-5; 7 nucleotides line up with TRBD2. The germline CDR1 and CDR2 sequences are MDHEN and SYDVKM. The J segment lost 5 bases and the V segment lost 3 bases, leaving 6 bases of the junction unmatched. This CDR3 contains 14 residues. The CDR3 loop reads CASSFGGFEETQYF. Written as DNA, the CDR3 is TGTGCCAGCAGTTTCGGGGGGTTTGAGGAGACCCAGTACTTC.

The chain has TRBV7-9 and TRBJ1-2; tentative D call: TRBD1 (5 bases). There are 14 residues in the CDR3. The germline V and J ends were trimmed by 1 base and 2 bases, with 8 bases remaining between them. Germline CDR1 reads SEHNR; CDR2 reads FQNEAQ (reference sequence). The CDR3 loop is CASSLGGLNYGYTF. The CDR3 DNA sequence: TGTGCCAGCAGCTTAGGGGGACTGAACTATGGCTACACCTTC.

The chain recombines TRBV4-1 with TRBJ2-1; D is undetermined. This CDR3 is 16 amino acids long. V was pared by 0 bases and J by 0 bases, with 9 bases between. CDR1 MGHRA and CDR2 YSYEKL come from the germline V gene. The DNA for the CDR3 is TGCGCCAGCAGCCAAGAACCGGCCCGCTCCTACAATGAGCAGTTCTTC. Its protein is CASSQEPARSYNEQFF.

The chain links TRBV10-1 to TRBJ2-5; 8 nucleotides agree with TRBD1. The CDR3 contains 15 residues. CDR1 and CDR2 from the germline V gene are WNHNN and SYGVQD (reference sequence). The trim removed 0 bases at V and 6 bases at J, leaving 6 bases unmatched. CDR3 region: CASSESLDRAKTQYF. The CDR3 DNA follows: TGCGCCAGCAGTGAGTCGTTGGACAGGGCCAAGACCCAGTACTTC.

The genes are TRBV5-6 and TRBJ2-3; D gene unclear. V shed 3 bases and J shed 4 bases, with 18 bases lying between them. The length of the CDR3 is 16 residues. Per germline, CDR1 SGHDT and CDR2 YYEEEE. The CDR3 DNA follows: TGTGCCAGCAGCTATACAATTTGGCCCTCCCCAGATACGCAGTATTTT. Translating gives CASSYTIWPSPDTQYF.

This chain uses TRBV6-5 with TRBJ2-7; tentative D call: TRBD2 (5 bases). V was trimmed by 6 bases and J by 0 bases, leaving 12 bases between them. The CDR3 totals 14 residues. The germline V gene has CDR1 MNHEY and CDR2 SVGAGI. Written as DNA, the CDR3 is TGTGCCAGCAGCCAAGTCGGGGACTCCTACGAGCAGTACTTC. Translated, it gives CASSQVGDSYEQYF.

The CDR3 nucleotides read TGCGCCAGCAGCTTGGGGGACTTCGGCTATGGCTACACCTTC. Protein sequence: CASSLGDFGYGYTF. The rearrangement uses TRBV5-1 and TRBJ1-2; a possible D gene is TRBD1 (5 bases). V was pared by 0 bases and J by 4 bases, with 10 bases between. Germline V gene data show CDR1 as SGHRS and CDR2 as YFSETQ. The CDR3 is 14 amino acids.

This clone was seen a few times. The genes are TRBV28 and TRBJ1-2; 8 bases fit TRBD1. Germline-derived CDR1 and CDR2 are MDHEN and SYDVKM. The CDR3 is 13 amino acids. J gave up 8 bases and V 5 bases, and 7 bases lay outside the gene matches. This chain's CDR3 is CASSLTGGEGYTF. The CDR3 region has the DNA TGTGCCAGCAGTCTTACAGGGGGGGAAGGCTACACCTTC.

The chain is built from TRBV5-6 and TRBJ2-1, with 12 positions matching TRBD2. The CDR3 has 17 residues. Germline V gene sequence: CDR1 SGHDT, CDR2 YYEEEE. V was clipped by 0 bases and J by 4 bases; unmatched bases: 5. The CDR3 sequence is CASSLDPGLAGYNEQFF. CDR3 nucleotides: TGTGCCAGCAGCTTGGACCCGGGACTAGCGGGTTACAATGAGCAGTTCTTC.

The chain joins TRBV15 to TRBJ2-3, with no clear D. V gave up 3 bases and J gave up 1 base, with 8 bases separating them. The CDR3 totals 14 residues. Germline assignment: CDR1 LNHNV and CDR2 YYDKDF (reference sequence). The CDR3: CATSRDQGTDTQYF. The CDR3 DNA sequence: TGTGCCACCAGCAGGGACCAGGGCACAGATACGCAGTATTTT.

The CDR3 DNA is TGTGCCAGCAGCGCGCCGGCCTCTGGAAACACCATATATTTT. As protein: CASSAPASGNTIYF. The V call is TRBV9, the J call TRBJ1-3; D ambiguous. This CDR3 is built from 14 residues. In germline, CDR1 is SGDLS, CDR2 YYNGEE. Trimming cost V 3 bases and J 0 bases, with 7 bases left between them.

This rearrangement joins TRBV4-2 to TRBJ2-5, with 7 positions matching TRBD2. TRBJ2-7 matches the DNA end more closely, so the J call is doubtful. Per germline, CDR1 LGHNA and CDR2 YNFKEQ. This CDR3 region has 16 residues. The CDR3 DNA follows: TGTGCCAGCAGCCAAGATCTAGGCGGGAGTAACTACGAGCAGTACTTC. Its protein product is CASSQDLGGSNYEQYF.

The CDR3: CSVVYPPGTDTQYF. As DNA, the CDR3 is TGCAGCGTTGTCTACCCCCCAGGGACAGATACGCAGTATTTT. The chain combines TRBV29-1 with TRBJ2-3; TRBD1 is a possible D gene (5 bases). The V and J ends lost 4 bases and 3 bases respectively, with 14 bases between them. The germline CDR1 and CDR2 sequences are SQVTM and ANQGSEA. This CDR3 has 14 amino acids.

This clone was counted a single time. V and J are TRBV19 and TRBJ2-7, with 9 bases lining up with TRBD1. J lost 2 bases, V lost 7 bases, and 3 bases had no gene match. The CDR3 has 13 residues. The germline gives CDR1 LNHDA, CDR2 SQIVND (reference sequence). Here the CDR3 DNA reads TGTGCCAGTACGAGACAGGGGGCCTACGAGCAGTACTTC. It specifies CASTRQGAYEQYF.

The chain is built from TRBV5-1 and TRBJ2-1; 7 positions agree with TRBD1. The germline CDR1 and CDR2 sequences are SGHRS and YFSETQ. V trimming: 7 bases; J trimming: 10 bases; junction bases outside the gene matches: 17. This CDR3 is built from 15 residues. The CDR3 sequence: CASAPGQTLLREQFF. The CDR3 DNA reads TGCGCCAGCGCGCCGGGACAGACCCTCTTGAGGGAGCAGTTCTTC. Variable domain in full (rest from reference TRBV5-1 and TRBJ2-1): KAGVTQTPRYLIKTRGQQVTLSCSPISGHRSVSWYQQTPGQGLQFLFEYFSETQRNKGNFPGRFSGRQFSNSRSEMNVSTLELGDSALYLCASAPGQTLLREQFFGPGTRLTVL.

This clone has a handful of counts. The genes are TRBV4-1 and TRBJ1-5; D is perhaps TRBD1 (5 bases). Germline values: CDR1 MGHRA, CDR2 YSYEKL. This CDR3 has 15 amino acids. V lost 1 base to trimming and J lost 4 bases, with 11 bases between them. The chain's CDR3 is CASSQVKGLNQPQHF. CDR3 nucleotides: TGCGCCAGCAGCCAAGTGAAGGGGCTTAATCAGCCCCAGCATTTT.

This chain connects TRBV18 to TRBJ2-1, with D possibly matching TRBD1 (7 bases). The CDR3 totals 17 residues. Germline CDR1 KGHSH, CDR2 LQKENI. With 4 bases removed from V and 0 bases from J, the gap between germline ends came to 16 bases. CDR3 amino acids: CASSQYGGDSSYNEQFF. CDR3 DNA sequence: TGTGCCAGCTCACAATATGGAGGGGACAGCTCCTACAATGAGCAGTTCTTC. Filled out from reference TRBV18 and TRBJ2-1, the complete variable domain reads NAGVMQNPRHLVRRRGQEARLRCSPMKGHSHVYWYRQLPEEGLKFMVYLQKENIIDESGMPKERFSAEFPKEGPSILRIQQVVRGDSAAYFCASSQYGGDSSYNEQFFGPGTRLTVL.

The rearrangement uses TRBV27 and TRBJ2-5, with 8 bases fitting TRBD2. Germline V lookup: CDR1 MNHEY, CDR2 SMNVEV (reference sequence). The CDR3 consists of 15 residues. The ends lost 4 bases at V and 2 bases at J; junction bases unmatched: 6. Here the CDR3 DNA reads TGTGCCAGCAGTTCCCCAGCGGGGGCACAAGAGACCCAGTACTTC. Translating it yields CASSSPAGAQETQYF.

The chain has TRBV10-3 and TRBJ1-4, with D unclear. Germline V gene sequence: CDR1 ENHRY, CDR2 SYGVKD. The CDR3 runs 17 residues. The ends were cut back, 2 bases at V and 5 bases at J, with 18 bases in the middle. The CDR3 sequence is CAISEKRAPLPNEKLFF. The CDR3 bases are TGTGCCATCAGTGAGAAGAGGGCCCCTCTCCCCAATGAAAAACTGTTTTTT.